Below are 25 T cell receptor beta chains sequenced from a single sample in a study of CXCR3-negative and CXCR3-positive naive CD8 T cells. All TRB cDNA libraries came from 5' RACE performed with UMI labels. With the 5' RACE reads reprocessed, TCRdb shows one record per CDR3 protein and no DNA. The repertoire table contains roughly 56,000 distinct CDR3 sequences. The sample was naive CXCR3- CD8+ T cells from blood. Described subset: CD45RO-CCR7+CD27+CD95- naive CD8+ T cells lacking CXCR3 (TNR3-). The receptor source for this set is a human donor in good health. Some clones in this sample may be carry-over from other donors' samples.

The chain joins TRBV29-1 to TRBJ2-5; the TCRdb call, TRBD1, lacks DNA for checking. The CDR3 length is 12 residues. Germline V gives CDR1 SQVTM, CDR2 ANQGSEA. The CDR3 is CSVETQPGTQYF.

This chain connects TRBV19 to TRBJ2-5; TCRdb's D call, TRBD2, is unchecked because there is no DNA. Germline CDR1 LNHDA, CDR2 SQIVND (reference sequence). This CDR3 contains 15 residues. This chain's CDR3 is CASSALADPEETQYF.

CDR3 sequence reads: CASSREEKTYEQYF. V gene TRBV7-9 combines with J gene TRBJ2-7. Germline CDR1 and CDR2: SEHNR and FQNEAQ (reference sequence). The CDR3 totals 14 residues.

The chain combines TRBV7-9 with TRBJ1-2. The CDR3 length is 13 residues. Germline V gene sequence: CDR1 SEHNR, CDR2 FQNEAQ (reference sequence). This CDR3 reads CASSRPGGPRYTF.

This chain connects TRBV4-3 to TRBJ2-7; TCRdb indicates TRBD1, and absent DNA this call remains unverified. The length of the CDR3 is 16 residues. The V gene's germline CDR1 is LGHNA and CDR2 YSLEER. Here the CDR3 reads CASSQDLRGQNYEQYF.

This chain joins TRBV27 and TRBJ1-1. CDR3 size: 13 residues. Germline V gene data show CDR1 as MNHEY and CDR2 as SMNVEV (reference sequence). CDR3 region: CASRGDPSTEAFF.

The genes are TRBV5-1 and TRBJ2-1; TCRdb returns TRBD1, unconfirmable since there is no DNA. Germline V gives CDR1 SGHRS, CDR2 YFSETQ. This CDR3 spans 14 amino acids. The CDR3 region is CASSSGTGDNEQFF.

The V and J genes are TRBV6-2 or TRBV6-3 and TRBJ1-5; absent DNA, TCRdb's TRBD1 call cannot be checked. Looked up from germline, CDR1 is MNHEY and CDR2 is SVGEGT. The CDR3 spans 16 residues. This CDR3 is CASSSEPGTGYQPQHF.

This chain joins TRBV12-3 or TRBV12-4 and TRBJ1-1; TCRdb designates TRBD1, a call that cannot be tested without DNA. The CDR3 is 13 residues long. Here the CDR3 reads CASSGQGLTEAFF.

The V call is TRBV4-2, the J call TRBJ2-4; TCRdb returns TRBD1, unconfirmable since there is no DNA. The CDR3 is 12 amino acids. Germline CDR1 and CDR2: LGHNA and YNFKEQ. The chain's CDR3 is CASSPEGGHQYF.

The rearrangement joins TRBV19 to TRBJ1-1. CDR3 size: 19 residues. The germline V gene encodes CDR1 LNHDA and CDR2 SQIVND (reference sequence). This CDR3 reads CASSIELSRKGPKGTEAFF.

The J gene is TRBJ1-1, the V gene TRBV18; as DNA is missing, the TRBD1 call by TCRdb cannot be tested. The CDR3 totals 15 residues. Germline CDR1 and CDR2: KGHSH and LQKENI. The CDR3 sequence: CASSPRQGENTEAFF.

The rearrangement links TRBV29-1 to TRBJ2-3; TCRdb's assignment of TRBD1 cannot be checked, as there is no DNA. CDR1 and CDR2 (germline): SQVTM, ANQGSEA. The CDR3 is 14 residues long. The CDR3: CSAMKRGFADTQYF.

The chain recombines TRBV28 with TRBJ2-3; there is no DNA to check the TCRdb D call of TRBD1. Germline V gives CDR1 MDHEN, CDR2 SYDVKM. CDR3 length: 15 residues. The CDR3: CASSFRRGATDTQYF.

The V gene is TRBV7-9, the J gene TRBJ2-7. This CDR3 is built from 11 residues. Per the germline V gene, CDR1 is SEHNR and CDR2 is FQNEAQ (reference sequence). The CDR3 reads CASSTSYEQYF.

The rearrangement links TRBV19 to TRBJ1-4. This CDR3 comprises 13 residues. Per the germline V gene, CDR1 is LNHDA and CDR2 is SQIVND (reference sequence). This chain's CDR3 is CASTTATNEKLFF.

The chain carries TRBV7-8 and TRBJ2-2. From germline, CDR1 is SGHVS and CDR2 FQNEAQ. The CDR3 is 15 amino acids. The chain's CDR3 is CASSFRGPNTGELFF.

The chain's CDR3 is CASSDSWTGCYNEQFF. This chain links TRBV6-4 with TRBJ2-1; TCRdb gives TRBD1 as the D gene, but with no DNA this cannot be confirmed. This CDR3 is built from 16 residues. Germline lookup yields CDR1 MRHNA and CDR2 SNTAGT.

The CDR3 spells CSAPRGASYEQYF. V gene TRBV20-1 combines with J gene TRBJ2-7; lacking DNA, the TRBD1 call made by TCRdb goes unchecked. In germline, CDR1 is DFQATT, CDR2 SNEGSKA (reference sequence). This CDR3 spans 13 amino acids.

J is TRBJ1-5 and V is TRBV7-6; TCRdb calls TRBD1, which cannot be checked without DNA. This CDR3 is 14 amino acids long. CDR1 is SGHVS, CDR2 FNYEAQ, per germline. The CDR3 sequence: CASSPRDSNQPQHF.

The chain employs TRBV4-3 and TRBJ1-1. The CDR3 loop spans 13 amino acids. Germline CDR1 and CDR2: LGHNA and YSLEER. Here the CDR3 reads CASSPTENTEAFF.

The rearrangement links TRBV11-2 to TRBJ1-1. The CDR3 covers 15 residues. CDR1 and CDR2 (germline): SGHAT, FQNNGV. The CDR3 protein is CASSFGVTMNTEAFF. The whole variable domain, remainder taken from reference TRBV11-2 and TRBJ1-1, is EAGVAQSPRYKIIEKRQSVAFWCNPISGHATLYWYQQILGQGPKLLIQFQNNGVVDDSQLPKDRFSAERLKGVDSTLKIQPAKLEDSAVYLCASSFGVTMNTEAFFGQGTRLTVV.

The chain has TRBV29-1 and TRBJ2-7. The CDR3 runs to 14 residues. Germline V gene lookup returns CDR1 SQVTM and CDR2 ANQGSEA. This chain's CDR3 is CSVESTDRHYEQYF.

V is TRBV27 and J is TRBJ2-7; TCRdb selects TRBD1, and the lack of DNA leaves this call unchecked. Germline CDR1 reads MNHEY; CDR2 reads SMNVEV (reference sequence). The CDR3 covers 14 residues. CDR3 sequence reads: CASGIRGRGQEQYF.

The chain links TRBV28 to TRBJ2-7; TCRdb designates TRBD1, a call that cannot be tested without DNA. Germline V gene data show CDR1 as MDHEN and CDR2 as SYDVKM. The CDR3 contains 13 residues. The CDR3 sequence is CASSPFGGHEQYF.